One and the same sample provided the 29 T cell receptor beta chains below, sequenced in a study of beta chain features in type 1 diabetes. Since all of the isolated RNA was reverse transcribed, expressed TCRB transcripts were what got sequenced. Sequenced by immunoSEQ multiplex PCR; TCRdb stores in-frame clones only, minus some. The table includes some 250,000 clones, 27% detected once. Sequenced: central memory CD4+ T cells from blood. The source of these receptors is a young man in good health.

This clone was recorded a few times. The chain joins TRBV2 to TRBJ1-2; D is ambiguous. CDR3 length equals 12 residues. CDR1 and CDR2 from the germline V gene are SNHLY and FYNNEI. V dropped 5 bases and J dropped 5 bases, with 9 bases sitting between them. The CDR3 DNA follows: TGTGCCAGCAGTCACGAGGAGTATGGCTACACCTTC. This codes for CASSHEEYGYTF.

Comment on this clone: This same CDR3 is encoded by further DNA sequences in the sample. V usage is TRBV29-1 and J usage is TRBJ1-2; D not resolved. V was trimmed by 6 bases and J by 4 bases, leaving 9 bases between them. Germline CDR1 reads SQVTM; CDR2 reads ANQGSEA. This CDR3 has 11 residues. This CDR3 reads CSVEQIYGYTF. The CDR3 nucleotides read TGCAGCGTGGAACAGATCTATGGCTACACCTTC.

This clone has just a few counts. The chain combines TRBV5-1 with TRBJ2-7, with 10 bases lining up with TRBD2. The CDR3 runs 18 residues. The ends lost 4 bases at V and 3 bases at J; junction bases unmatched: 16. Per germline, CDR1 SGHRS and CDR2 YFSETQ. The CDR3 sequence: CASSLTNTRTSGFYEQYF. In DNA form, the CDR3 reads TGCGCCAGCAGCCTAACTAATACCCGGACTAGCGGATTCTACGAGCAGTACTTC.

This clone was counted only a few times. This chain uses TRBV15 with TRBJ2-1; D not certain. V gave up 1 base and J gave up 4 bases, with 11 bases separating them. The CDR3 has 15 residues. Looked up from germline, CDR1 is LNHNV and CDR2 is YYDKDF (reference sequence). As DNA, the CDR3 is TGTGCCACCAGCAGAGGGACCGAGCCATACAATGAGCAGTTCTTC. It specifies CATSRGTEPYNEQFF.

The rearrangement uses TRBV30 and TRBJ1-2; the D gene is possibly TRBD1 (6 bases). Germline CDR1 GTSNPN, CDR2 SVGIG (reference sequence). The CDR3 extends over 13 amino acids. Trimming cost V 7 bases and J 5 bases, with 17 bases left between them. The DNA of the CDR3 is TGTGCCTTTAAGACAGGTGGCTTTTATGGCTACACCTTC. This codes for CAFKTGGFYGYTF.

The chain carries TRBV7-2 and TRBJ2-3, with D unclear. The length of the CDR3 is 15 residues. V was cut by 4 bases and J by 0 bases, with 11 bases left in between. Germline lookup yields CDR1 SGHTA and CDR2 FQGNSA. DNA of the CDR3: TGTGCCAGCAGCTCCCTAGGAACCAGCACAGATACGCAGTATTTT. It yields the protein CASSSLGTSTDTQYF.

The rearrangement joins TRBV7-2 to TRBJ2-1, with D hard to call. Trimming left V 5 bases short and J 7 bases short, with 12 bases between. From germline, CDR1 is SGHTA and CDR2 FQGNSA. The CDR3 has 13 residues. The CDR3, as DNA: TGTGCCAGCAGCGCTTACAAGGATAATGAGCAGTTCTTC. Its translation: CASSAYKDNEQFF.

The V call is TRBV6-1, the J call TRBJ2-1; D possibly corresponds to TRBD2 (6 bases). V lost 1 base, J lost 10 bases, and 14 bases lay in between. Per the germline V gene, CDR1 is MNHNS and CDR2 is SASEGT. The CDR3 totals 14 residues. The CDR3 nucleotides are TGTGCCAGCAGTGAAGGGACTACCCGTCGGGAGCAGTTCTTC. Translating it yields CASSEGTTRREQFF.

The gene calls are TRBV7-2 and TRBJ1-6; no firm D call. The germline V and J ends were trimmed by 3 bases and 8 bases, with 5 bases remaining between them. The CDR3 contains 12 residues. In germline, CDR1 is SGHTA, CDR2 FQGNSA. This chain's CDR3 is CASSFLYSPLHF. The CDR3 DNA follows: TGTGCCAGCAGCTTTCTCTATTCACCCCTCCACTTT. Combining the CDR3 with reference TRBV7-2 and TRBJ1-6 gives the whole variable domain GAGVSQSPSNKVTEKGKDVELRCDPISGHTALYWYRQSLGQGLEFLIYFQGNSAPDKSGLPSDRFSAERTGGSVSTLTIQRTQQEDSAVYLCASSFLYSPLHFGNGTRLTVT.

V usage is TRBV29-1 and J usage is TRBJ1-1; 7 positions match TRBD1. CDR1 is SQVTM, CDR2 ANQGSEA, per germline. This CDR3 has 14 amino acids. The V gene end was trimmed by 7 bases and the J gene end by 1 base; junction bases not matched to a gene: 9. The CDR3 DNA reads as TGCAGCGCCCGGGAGGGGGCCGGGAACACTGAAGCTTTCTTT. The encoded protein is CSAREGAGNTEAFF.

The J gene is TRBJ1-3, the V gene TRBV15; unclear D gene. The germline gives CDR1 LNHNV, CDR2 YYDKDF (reference sequence). Deletions cut 4 bases from V and 4 bases from J, with 11 bases between. The length of the CDR3 is 14 residues. CDR3 residues: CATSTQLSGNTIYF. Here the CDR3 DNA reads TGTGCCACCAGCACCCAACTTTCGGGAAACACCATATATTTT.

V is TRBV28 and J is TRBJ2-1, with 8 bases identical to TRBD1. The CDR3 has 15 residues. The junction had 11 bases not matched to a gene; V was cut back by 6 bases and J by 7 bases. Germline values: CDR1 MDHEN, CDR2 SYDVKM. The CDR3 sequence is CASSFGQGFRNEQFF. The CDR3 DNA follows: TGTGCCAGCAGCTTTGGACAGGGATTTAGGAATGAGCAGTTCTTC.

This clone was seen just once. CDR3 amino acids: CASSFPGTGPGEQFF. CDR3 nucleotide sequence: TGTGCCAGCAGCTTTCCCGGGACGGGACCCGGGGAGCAGTTCTTC. The chain employs TRBV5-4 and TRBJ2-1; D could derive from TRBD1 or TRBD2 (5 bases each). CDR1 and CDR2 (germline): SGHNT, YYREEE (reference sequence). V was pared by 2 bases and J by 10 bases, with 19 bases between. This CDR3 is built from 15 residues.

Concerning this clone: It may be a read error: a sequence one base away is much more abundant. The chain joins TRBV7-9 to TRBJ1-1; perhaps TRBD1 as D (5 bases). CDR3 length: 12 amino acids. The V end was cut by 2 bases, the J end by 5 bases, with 6 bases between. CDR1 is SEHNR and CDR2 is FQNEAQ in the germline V gene (reference sequence). In nucleotides, the CDR3 is TGTGCCAGCAGCTTACGGGGGACTGAAGCTTTCTTT. Residues: CASSLRGTEAFF.

The V and J genes are TRBV6-5 and TRBJ2-7; no firm D call. Trimming left V 6 bases short and J 0 bases short, with 12 bases between. This CDR3 contains 14 residues. CDR1 and CDR2 (germline): MNHEY, SVGAGI. The CDR3 loop is CASSSDAASYEQYF. For the CDR3, the DNA is TGTGCCAGCAGCTCGGACGCCGCCTCCTACGAGCAGTACTTC.

This chain uses TRBV28 with TRBJ2-2, with TRBD1 identical over 8 bases. Germline CDR1 MDHEN, CDR2 SYDVKM. The length of the CDR3 is 15 residues. J gave up 6 bases and V 5 bases, and 8 bases lay outside the gene matches. CDR3 nucleotides: TGTGCCAGCAGTCCAGGTGGACAGGGTTCCGGGGAGCTGTTTTTT. As protein: CASSPGGQGSGELFF.

V usage is TRBV25-1 and J usage is TRBJ2-3; 9 nucleotides agree with TRBD2. V lost 5 bases to trimming and J lost 3 bases; unmatched junction nucleotides: 6. CDR1 and CDR2 from the germline V gene are MGHDK and SYGVNS. The CDR3 is made up of 15 amino acids. CDR3 in amino acids: CASSLTSGQTDTQYF. CDR3 in DNA: TGTGCCAGCAGTTTAACTAGCGGGCAGACAGATACGCAGTATTTT.

V is TRBV6-6 and J is TRBJ1-1, with unresolved D. The CDR3 is 13 residues long. Trimming removed 6 bases from V and 1 base from J, with 9 bases in between. Germline V gives CDR1 MNHNY, CDR2 SVGAGI (reference sequence). The CDR3 bases are TGTGCCAGCAGGACGACCGGGAACACTGAAGCTTTCTTT. It codes for CASRTTGNTEAFF.

This clone showed up just once. The J gene is TRBJ2-1, the V gene TRBV20-1; TRBD1 aligns across 7 bases. Germline lookup yields CDR1 DFQATT and CDR2 SNEGSKA (reference sequence). The CDR3 consists of 10 residues. V gave up 6 bases and J gave up 9 bases; unmatched junction bases: 2. The CDR3 loop reads CSAGDSEQFF. For the CDR3, the DNA is TGCAGTGCGGGGGACAGTGAGCAGTTCTTC.

This clone has only a few counts. V and J are TRBV6-5 and TRBJ1-6; tentatively, D is TRBD1 (6 bases). Germline CDR1 and CDR2: MNHEY and SVGAGI. Trimming took 5 bases from V and 14 from J, leaving 13 bases between them. The CDR3 contains 12 residues. The CDR3 sequence is CASSRAQGTLHF. Written as DNA, the CDR3 is TGTGCCAGCAGTCGCGCACAGGGAACCCTCCACTTT.

The V and J genes are TRBV10-2 and TRBJ2-2; 11 positions agree with TRBD1. The length of the CDR3 is 15 residues. CDR1 WSHSY and CDR2 SAAADI come from the germline V gene. The ends lost 6 bases at V and 5 bases at J; junction bases unmatched: 5. CDR3 region: CASRGQGARTGELFF. The CDR3 DNA follows: TGCGCCAGCAGAGGACAGGGGGCGAGAACCGGGGAGCTGTTTTTT.

J is TRBJ2-3 and V is TRBV30, with 12 bases that match TRBD2. The CDR3 is made up of 14 amino acids. The J segment lost 2 bases and the V segment lost 5 bases, leaving 2 bases of the junction unmatched. CDR1 and CDR2 (germline): GTSNPN, SVGIG (reference sequence). CDR3 DNA: TGTGCCTGGGGACTAGCGGGGTTCACAGATACGCAGTATTTT. It is translated as CAWGLAGFTDTQYF.

The V call is TRBV30, the J call TRBJ2-1, with 9 bases fitting TRBD1. CDR3 length: 13 residues. V trimming: 8 bases; J trimming: 3 bases; junction bases outside the gene matches: 5. The germline CDR1 and CDR2 sequences are GTSNPN and SVGIG (reference sequence). This chain's CDR3 is CARSGQGYNEQFF. DNA for the CDR3: TGTGCCCGATCGGGACAGGGCTACAATGAGCAGTTCTTC.

This chain connects TRBV4-1 to TRBJ2-1; 10 bases match TRBD2. Germline-derived CDR1 and CDR2 are MGHRA and YSYEKL. The V gene end was trimmed by 7 bases and the J gene end by 0 bases; junction bases not matched to a gene: 6. There are 16 residues in the CDR3. Written as DNA, the CDR3 is TGCGCCAGCATGAGTAGCGGGGGGTCCTCCTACAATGAGCAGTTCTTC. Translated: CASMSSGGSSYNEQFF.

This clone was picked up a small number of times. Within the sample, other DNA sequences also encode this same CDR3. The V call is TRBV27, the J call TRBJ2-3, with 7 bases aligning to TRBD1. After removal of 0 bases from V and 2 bases from J, the junction contained 2 bases not matched to a gene. The germline CDR1 and CDR2 sequences are MNHEY and SMNVEV (reference sequence). This CDR3 has 15 residues. The DNA of the CDR3 is TGTGCCAGCAGTTTATCGACAGGGCACACAGATACGCAGTATTTT. Amino acids: CASSLSTGHTDTQYF.

This clone was found a few times. The chain uses TRBV27 and TRBJ1-2; a weak D match, TRBD1 (6 bases). This CDR3 contains 13 residues. Per the germline V gene, CDR1 is MNHEY and CDR2 is SMNVEV (reference sequence). Trimming removed 3 bases from V and 4 bases from J, with 9 bases in between. CDR3 loop: CASSFRGIYGYTF. As DNA, the CDR3 is TGTGCCAGCAGTTTTAGGGGGATCTATGGCTACACCTTC.

This clone was seen only a few times. This chain uses TRBV30 with TRBJ2-5, with 10 bases matching TRBD1. Germline loops: CDR1 GTSNPN, CDR2 SVGIG (reference sequence). The CDR3 sequence is 15 residues long. V gave up 3 bases and J gave up 1 base; unmatched junction bases: 5. CDR3 bases: TGTGCCTGGAGGTCAAGGACAGGGGGCCAAGAGACCCAGTACTTC. Protein: CAWRSRTGGQETQYF.

In its sample, this clone was seen a few times. The CDR3 nucleotides are TGTGCCAGCAGCTTAGCGGAATTGCGGCGTGGCACAGATACGCAGTATTTT. Translating it yields CASSLAELRRGTDTQYF. The V gene is TRBV7-2, the J gene TRBJ2-3; D gene uncertain. Trimming cost V 0 bases and J 1 base, with 14 bases left between them. CDR1 is SGHTA, CDR2 FQGNSA, per germline. This CDR3 comprises 17 residues.

This rearrangement joins TRBV5-6 to TRBJ2-5, with D possibly being TRBD2 (5 bases). The J call could be wrong; TRBJ2-7 is a better fit for the DNA end. The CDR3 totals 16 residues. Germline CDR1 reads SGHDT; CDR2 reads YYEEEE. In DNA form, the CDR3 reads TGTGCCAGCAGCTTGCGAGTTAGCGTAAGCTCCTACGAGCAGTACTTC. This sequence encodes CASSLRVSVSSYEQYF.